This T cell receptor (beta chain) was found in a study of cytomegalovirus exposure and HLA in healthy donors (TCRdb year 2017). At the level of the whole study: An earlier analysis of roughly 610 of the donors reported around 280 Gb of sequence data and 90 million to 120 million unique TCR beta sequences obtained from approximately 180 million T cells. An early release covering more than 500 HLA-typed donors comprised about 300 gigabases of sequencing data and roughly 86 million unique TCR sequences. The genetic ancestry cluster associated with self-reported Caucasian donors included roughly 84% of the roughly 400 genotyped donors. The study aimed to test whether signatures of past pathogen exposure could be identified by cataloging public T cell receptors. The T cell repertoires of 666 subjects were profiled by immunosequencing and related to cytomegalovirus serostatus. In addition to the first cohort of roughly 700 subjects, a separate validation cohort of 120 different subjects was used. To predict cytomegalovirus infection status, the study brought together high-throughput TCR immunosequencing, statistical association of individual TCRs with disease status, and machine learning. In a later analysis, previously published TCR beta repertoires from 670 or so donors were re-analyzed and high-resolution HLA genotyping was added so that TCR occurrence patterns could be studied. The later analysis used no new phenotypic data to find candidate immune exposures, relying instead on TCR beta sequences and their occurrence across donors. In an earlier analysis of 500 to 650 of the donors, high-throughput TCR beta sequencing was used to judge whether each TCR beta V gene segment behaved as functional or pseudogenic. Donor age, sex, ethnicity and CMV serostatus were compiled together with the repertoire data. Genome-wide SNP genotypes for about three fifths of the roughly 670 donors were used in a later genetic analysis, which treated that subset as a discovery cohort. All discovery cohort repertoires had been generated on a single sequencing platform. Class I and class II HLA loci were covered by the typing at four-digit resolution. Typing coverage varied by locus: about 629-640 donors for A, B, C, DRB1 and DQB1; roughly 500 for DQA1; nearly 610 for DPA1; roughly 470 for DPB1. About five DR-DQ haplotypes were treated as single units for association and clustering because of strong linkage in the cohort. On average, roughly 240,000 unique TCR beta nucleotide sequences were sequenced per donor among fewer than 500 genotyped donors of the cohort, with roughly 19% of those sequences being non-productive. What the work shows at the level of the full study, not this receptor alone: A group of highly shared sequence variants was considered likely to be a technical artifact of the sequencing pipeline. Linkage disequilibrium might explain the correlated functional status among segregating V segments, but an unknown experimental factor could not be ruled out. In this cohort, only TCR beta chains were sequenced, and detectable features were limited by the absence of alpha or paired-chain data. A further reported finding was that TCR beta sequences accurately predicted the HLA-A and HLA-B alleles for most subjects in the first cohort. V-gene and J-gene trimming of TCR beta chains was associated with a missense DCLRE1C variant in a later genetic analysis, and the association was replicated in an independent cohort. Several of the top co-occurrence clusters appeared to be linked to parvovirus B19, influenza, CMV and Epstein-Barr virus, according to a later analysis. Because the 87-base-pair reads could not distinguish some IMGT-functional V segments, including TRBV6-2 and TRBV6-3, those segments were excluded. While some public TCRs were present in many individuals, most TCR sequences turned up only very rarely across donors. Compared with equally common non-associated chains, HLA-associated TCR beta chains in a later analysis were more clonally expanded and had lower generation probabilities. In a later analysis, 16,951 TCR beta sequences were associated with specific HLA alleles at a false discovery rate of 0.05. The study listed 150 to 200 TCR beta chains as associated with cytomegalovirus. A later analysis found that TCR association rates varied across HLA loci, with DRB1 alleles showing the most associated TCRs and HLA-C alleles the fewest. CMV serostatus was the only immune exposure information available for the cohort. Strong co-occurrence of HLA alleles, especially DR and DQ, made assigning TCR associations to individual alleles difficult. Because counts were too low, 15 to 20 rarely observed V segments, including chromosome 9 orphons, were excluded from the earlier analysis of 587 of the donors. In a later genetic analysis, fewer N-insertions in productive TCRs were reported among donors in an Asian-associated ancestry cluster than the 666-donor mean. In vitro tests confirmed that three of the cytomegalovirus-associated TCR beta chains recognize cytomegalovirus antigens. The classifier was reported to diagnose cytomegalovirus status with high specificity and sensitivity in both the original and validation cohorts. According to a later analysis, most CMV-associated TCR beta chains appeared to be HLA-restricted, and the HLA associations seemed to be driven largely by CMV exposure. An earlier analysis of 587 of the donors showed that most TCR beta V segments appeared in productive rearrangements either about 87% or about 30% of the time, which broadly matched IMGT annotations. Presence/absence analyses assumed roughly uniform sequencing depth across donors, an assumption that may not hold. HLA typing was unavailable for some donors at each locus, so association tests used only the typed subset. The authors suggested that the approach could potentially be extended to other disease states and immunological phenotypes.

Library preparation used the immunoSEQ multiplex PCR assay. The multiplex PCR relied on a mix of 60 forward primers for TCR Vbeta segments and 13 reverse primers for TCR Jbeta segments. A multiplex PCR assay on genomic DNA amplified the CDR3 region of rearranged TCR beta genes. On the Illumina HiSeq System, the amplified TCR beta libraries were sequenced as 87-base-pair reads. The original methods were these. A later analysis tallied some 79 million unique TCR beta chains across the 550 to 850 repertoires, and some 10 million of those chains were shared by two or more donors. Raw reads were error-corrected and collapsed into unique sequences by a nearest-neighbor algorithm in which closely related sequences were merged to remove PCR and sequencing errors. To assign V, D and J gene segments, CDR3 sequences were aligned to IMGT reference sequences. For a sequence to be retained, a match of at least six nucleotides to both a V gene segment and a J gene segment was required. A rearrangement was called productive if the CDR3 had no stop codons and remained in frame with V and J, and every other rearrangement was called non-productive. Following IMGT convention, CDR3 was defined as the stretch from the second conserved V-encoded cysteine to the conserved J-encoded phenylalanine. The earlier analysis of about 500 of the donors excluded sequences that lacked an unambiguous match to a single V gene segment. In an earlier analysis of 500 to 750 of the donors, V segments were called functional above 56.7% productive rearrangements and were called segregating when the between-donor standard deviation exceeded 5%. A statistical classification framework was built for diagnosing cytomegalovirus status from the catalog of TCR beta chain sequences. V and J gene assignment, in a later analysis, came from comparing TCR nucleotide sequences with IMGT/GENE-DB human TR gene sequences. Using the TCRdist pipeline, a later analysis assigned CDR3 sequences along with most-parsimonious VDJ recombination scenarios. In a later analysis, each TCR beta chain was defined by its CDR3 amino acid sequence together with its V-gene family, and reads lacking a unique V-gene family were excluded. As a way to deal with suspected cross-contamination and a sequencing artifact, a later analysis dropped 450 to 600 nucleotide sequences that were highly shared and had low generation probability. For each public chain, a later analysis derived a clonal expansion index from normalized ranks of inferred template counts within each repertoire. A later analysis computed generation probabilities with a VDJ recombination model fitted to out-of-frame rearrangements, and checked the results against IGoR. In a later analysis, TCR-TCR, TCR-HLA and TCR-CMV co-occurrence was scored with hypergeometric tests, and a repertoire-size bias correction was applied to TCR pairs. False discovery rates were estimated in a later analysis by permuting HLA or CMV assignments 20 times. A later analysis grouped co-occurring TCRs with DBSCAN, adding TCRdist sequence similarity when clustering within HLA-allele-positive subsets. For co-occurrence clustering, repertoires with fewer than 30,000 or more than 120,000 public chains were excluded, along with five or six repertoires with anomalous nucleotide sharing. Drawn from immuneACCESS, this table holds only the in-frame rearrangements with V and J called that TCRdb kept. Clones are partly lost; checked studies trace under half to an unresolved V gene and leave the rest unexplained. D and trimming come from the DNA, and the V and J calls and clone size come from that table. The sample includes some 180,000 clones, with about 77% observed a single time. Clones ranked in the top ten supply roughly 3% of the sample.

Comment on this clone: Its antigen is unknown. No much larger clone is present one base from it, and per-base qualities are unavailable.

The germline V and J ends show losses of 3 bases and 2 bases respectively, and no gene match explains 3 bases of the junction. Taken from cysteine to phenylalanine, the CDR3 has 14 residues. CDR3 DNA only is kept here, 42 bases in frame from base 1. CDR1 and CDR2 are read off the germline V gene as MDHEN and SYDVKM. In total, fewer than 750 healthy bone marrow donors made up the cohort. All cohort members were sampled while nominally healthy, although unrecorded immune exposures were likely present. The donor tested CMV seronegative and was one of the 352 seronegative cohort members. Every donor gave a peripheral blood sample, and the peripheral blood mononuclear cells from that sample were used for TCR beta sequencing. The Qiagen DNeasy Blood Extraction Kit was used to extract genomic DNA from the blood cell samples.

This sequence was found in a female donor in good health and CMV-seronegative. The sequencing sample was made of PBMCs. The receptor chain draws on TRBV28 and TRBJ2-5, with 7 junctional bases fitting TRBD2. The CDR3 reads CASSFPGGQETQYF. The DNA sequence follows: TGTGCCAGCAGTTTTCCCGGGGGGCAAGAGACCCAGTACTTC.